This T cell receptor beta chain was sequenced for a study of cytotoxic CD8 clonotypes in ibrutinib-treated CLL. V lost 0 bases and J lost 1, with 15 bases in between. CDR3 length: 17 amino acids. Germline CDR1 reads ENHRY; CDR2 reads SYGVKD. The repertoire was sequenced with immunoSEQ multiplex PCR; TCRdb's copy has only in-frame clones and lacks some. Of more than 85,000 clones listed, roughly three quarters are singletons. The clonotype comes from a human donor with chronic lymphocytic leukemia. This sequence joins TRBV10-3 and TRBJ2-5; the D gene is possibly TRBD1 (5 bases). The material was PBMCs, obtained after 24 months of ibrutinib treatment. As DNA, the CDR3 is TGTGCCATCAGTGAGTCGACTCTAACAGGTTTCCAAGAGACCCAGTACTTC. Translated: CAISESTLTGFQETQYF.